These T cell receptor beta chains were read from a single sample in a study of T cells after yellow fever vaccination. TCRdb ran MiXCR on the 5' RACE reads and lists one entry per CDR3 protein. The profile shows around 530,000 distinct CDR3 sequences, about a sixth of them singletons. This specimen consisted of PBMCs, obtained less than 6 days after the first yellow fever vaccination. Receptors were obtained from a man between 18 and 35 years old who received the YFV17D yellow fever vaccine. The CDR3 runs from the conserved cysteine through the conserved F or W. Fields, in order: clone size, D gene, V gene, J gene, CDR3 protein, CDR3 DNA. A D gene is named only where the DNA matches it firmly. A row's size may be missing; if present it is once, few, many or a size class.

-	-	TRBV14	TRBJ2-3	CASSQNRVTDTQYF	TGTGCCAGCAGCCAAAACAGGGTTACAGATACGCAGTATTTT
-	-	TRBV6-5	TRBJ1-2	CASSYSIQGARSVGYTF	TGTGCCAGCAGTTACTCGATTCAGGGCGCTAGGTCGGTTGGCTACACCTTC
few	-	TRBV7-2	TRBJ2-5	CASSSYNQETQYF	TGTGCCAGCAGCTCTTATAACCAAGAGACCCAGTACTTC
few	-	TRBV6-5	TRBJ2-5	CASSYFFSAGAQETQYF	TGTGCCAGCAGTTACTTTTTTTCCGCGGGGGCACAAGAGACCCAGTACTTC
few	-	TRBV20-1	TRBJ1-3	CSARDDRTINTIYF	TGCAGTGCTAGAGATGACAGGACTATAAACACCATATATTTT
-	-	TRBV28	TRBJ2-1	CASRPEGNSYNEQFF	TGTGCCAGCAGACCGGAGGGTAATTCCTACAATGAGCAGTTCTTC
-	-	TRBV5-1	TRBJ1-3	CASSLEGGDGNTIYF	TGCGCCAGCAGCTTGGAAGGCGGGGACGGAAACACCATATATTTT
-	TRBD2	TRBV7-2	TRBJ2-3	CASSPLPGGGADTQYF	TGTGCCAGCAGCCCCCTTCCCGGCGGGGGGGCAGATACGCAGTATTTT
-	-	TRBV20-1	TRBJ2-3	CSASLRTASTDTQYF	TGCAGTGCCAGTTTGCGCACAGCGAGCACAGATACGCAGTATTTT
few	-	TRBV11-2	TRBJ1-4	CASSFETAAAATNEKLFF	TGTGCCAGCAGCTTTGAGACCGCGGCAGCCGCAACTAATGAAAAACTGTTTTTT
-	-	TRBV7-9	TRBJ2-3	CASSLRGLLSTDTQYF	TGTGCCAGCAGCTTACGCGGCCTCCTTAGCACAGATACGCAGTATTTT
-	-	TRBV7-2	TRBJ2-5	CASSLSLLTQYF	TGTGCCAGCAGCTTATCCTTGTTGACCCAGTACTTC
few	-	TRBV3-1	TRBJ2-3	CASSQDWRGLPTDTQYF	TGTGCCAGCAGCCAAGATTGGCGGGGCCTACCCACAGATACGCAGTATTTT
many	-	TRBV27	TRBJ2-3	CASSLTGISTDTQYF	TGTGCCAGCAGTTTAACCGGGATTAGCACAGATACGCAGTATTTT
-	-	TRBV4-2	TRBJ1-3	CASSQGFSGLGGNTIYF	TGTGCCAGCAGCCAAGGTTTCTCAGGGCTGGGTGGAAACACCATATATTTT
-	TRBD1	TRBV19	TRBJ2-7	CASSTRTGTGYEQYF	TGTGCCAGTAGTACCCGGACAGGCACCGGATACGAGCAGTACTTC
few	-	TRBV5-1	TRBJ2-2	CASSVDWGNTGELFF	TGCGCCAGCAGCGTTGACTGGGGGAACACCGGGGAGCTGTTTTTT
-	-	TRBV4-1	TRBJ1-2	CASSQEGGINYGYTF	TGCGCCAGCAGCCAAGAGGGGGGGATAAACTATGGCTACACCTTC
-	TRBD1	TRBV20-1	TRBJ1-1	CSAIRGGTEAFF	TGCAGTGCCATCAGGGGGGGCACTGAAGCTTTCTTT
many	-	TRBV4-2	TRBJ2-5	CASSQDPGVQETQYF	TGTGCCAGCAGCCAAGATCCTGGGGTCCAAGAGACCCAGTACTTC
-	-	TRBV12-3/TRBV12-4	TRBJ1-2	CASSLGNGYTF	TGTGCCAGCAGTTTAGGGAATGGCTACACCTTC
-	-	TRBV5-4	TRBJ2-1	CASSLFLNNEQFF	TGTGCCAGCAGCTTGTTTCTTAACAATGAGCAGTTCTTC
many	-	TRBV25-1	TRBJ2-5	CASSEEEGHQETQYF	TGTGCCAGCAGTGAGGAGGAGGGGCATCAAGAGACCCAGTACTTC